Below, 10 T cell receptor beta chains from the same sample are listed, as sequenced in a study of blood T cell repertoires in COVID-19. Produced via immunoSEQ multiplex PCR; TCRdb's table is partial and in-frame only. The table records about 260,000 clones, about 90% of them present only once. The sequenced sample was PBMCs or T cells enriched from blood (not recorded which). The receptors originated from a woman aged 40-49 years who had been exposed to COVID-19.

The J gene is TRBJ1-2, the V gene TRBV25-1; D unclear. V was shortened by 1 base and J by 5 bases, with 11 bases between the two germline ends. The CDR3 spans 14 residues. The germline CDR1 and CDR2 sequences are MGHDK and SYGVNS. As DNA, the CDR3 is TGTGCCAGCAGTGAATTGGGCGAATCGTATGGCTACACCTTC. Translated, it gives CASSELGESYGYTF.

Details on this clone: At one boundary the junction diverges from the germline segment, which might be a read error. The CDR3 is CASVTQNTEAFF. The CDR3 DNA reads as TGTGCCAGCGTTACACAGAACACTGAAGCTTTCTTT. The chain has TRBV5-1 and TRBJ1-1; no definite D call. Germline lookup yields CDR1 SGHRS and CDR2 YFSETQ. The length of the CDR3 is 12 residues.

The chain carries TRBV30 and TRBJ1-4; TRBD1 matches 7 bases. J lost 8 bases, V lost 3 bases, and 6 bases had no gene match. The length of the CDR3 is 13 residues. The germline V gene has CDR1 GTSNPN and CDR2 SVGIG (reference sequence). The CDR3 loop reads CAWRRGRGEKLFF. The CDR3, as DNA: TGTGCCTGGAGAAGGGGGCGCGGAGAAAAACTGTTTTTT.

This sequence joins TRBV10-3 and TRBJ2-5, with 10 bases aligning to TRBD2. This CDR3 comprises 15 residues. Germline-derived CDR1 and CDR2 are ENHRY and SYGVKD. The trim removed 4 bases at V and 4 bases at J, leaving 6 bases unmatched. CDR3 residues: CAISGLAGVTETQYF. CDR3 DNA sequence: TGTGCCATCAGTGGGCTAGCGGGAGTTACAGAGACCCAGTACTTC.

This clone was seen just once. The chain recombines TRBV6-2 or TRBV6-3 with TRBJ2-2; D ambiguous. The CDR3 is made up of 14 amino acids. V gave up 4 bases and J gave up 5 bases, with 11 bases separating them. Germline CDR1 MNHEY, CDR2 SVGEGT. The CDR3 loop is CASSSSTWTGELFF. CDR3 in DNA: TGTGCCAGCAGTTCTTCCACTTGGACCGGGGAGCTGTTTTTT.

This rearrangement joins TRBV4-3 to TRBJ1-6; 10 positions agree with TRBD1. V shed 4 bases, J shed 10 bases, and the junction held 10 bases outside the gene matches. Germline CDR1 is LGHNA and CDR2 is YSLEER. CDR3 length: 16 residues. The DNA of the CDR3 is TGCGCCAGCAGCCCCCAAACCGGGACAGGGGAGTCACCCCTCCACTTT. Protein sequence: CASSPQTGTGESPLHF.

CDR3 region: CASIKGAGGLHEQFF. The CDR3 nucleotides are TGTGCCAGCATAAAAGGTGCGGGGGGGCTGCATGAGCAGTTCTTC. This chain connects TRBV11-1 to TRBJ2-1; 9 bases fit TRBD2. Germline values: CDR1 SGHAT, CDR2 FQDESV (reference sequence). V dropped 7 bases and J dropped 8; count of bases not matched to a gene: 12. CDR3 length: 15 residues. The full variable domain, its missing parts supplied by reference TRBV11-1 and TRBJ2-1, is EAEVAQSPRYKITEKSQAVAFWCDPISGHATLYWYRQILGQGPELLVQFQDESVVDDSQLPKDRFSAERLKGVDSTLKIQPAELGDSAMYLCASIKGAGGLHEQFFGPGTRLTVL.

This sequence joins TRBV30 and TRBJ2-1, with TRBD2 identical over 16 bases. The CDR3 is made up of 19 amino acids. Germline CDR1 is GTSNPN and CDR2 is SVGIG (reference sequence). With 1 base clipped from V and 1 base from J, the junction kept 7 bases outside the gene matches. CDR3 region: CAWSDPGLAGGRSYNEQFF. CDR3 DNA: TGTGCCTGGAGTGATCCGGGACTAGCGGGAGGGCGATCCTACAATGAGCAGTTCTTC.

The V gene is TRBV19, the J gene TRBJ2-1, with a weak D call TRBD1 (7 bases). CDR3 length equals 14 residues. Germline values: CDR1 LNHDA, CDR2 SQIVND (reference sequence). Trimming took 5 bases from V and 6 from J, leaving 14 bases between them. As DNA, the CDR3 is TGTGCCAGTAGTCCGCGACAGGGAGGCAATGAGCAGTTCTTC. It yields the protein CASSPRQGGNEQFF.

The chain combines TRBV28 with TRBJ2-7, with a tentative D call TRBD2 (5 bases). The CDR3 runs to 11 residues. The germline gives CDR1 MDHEN, CDR2 SYDVKM. V lost 3 bases, J lost 9 bases, and 9 bases lay in between. The CDR3 is CASSFEGGQYF. The CDR3, as DNA: TGTGCCAGCAGTTTTGAGGGTGGGCAGTACTTC.